One sample yielded the 5 T cell receptor beta chains listed below, sequenced in a study of tissue T cells after allogeneic stem cell transplantation. Time point meaning: mouse harvest day 7 after allogeneic transplant. Each mouse received 10^7 T-cell-depleted marrow cells plus 10^6 splenic CD5+ T cells by tail vein. Sequencing used immunoSEQ multiplex PCR; TCRdb keeps in-frame clones, though not all of them. The data show 7,500 to 9,000 clones, with 40% to 55% seen just once and over 2% held by the top ten. The sample consisted of skin. These receptors originate from a female BALB/c mouse given C57BL/6 T cells with graft-versus-host disease after an allogeneic hematopoietic cell transplant.

Worth noting for this clone: Genes here carry mouse names. CDR3 bases read: TGCTCCAGCAGTCACAGGGGCCAAAACACCTTGTAC. Residues: CSSSHRGQNTLY. The full CDR3 is CSSSHRGQNTLYF. This chain links TRBV23 with TRBJ2-4; TRBD1, the table's D call, was not compared with the DNA. Sequencing ends 1 residue short of the CDR3 end; the germline J gene provides the rest. The CDR3 has 13 residues. CDR1 is KGHTA and CDR2 is FQNQQP in the germline V gene.

This clone has only a few counts. Germline and genes here are mouse. The read finishes 1 residue shy of the CDR3 end, and the germline J gene is used to complete it. V gene TRBV26 combines with J gene TRBJ1-1, with 10 bases fitting TRBD1. Germline CDR1 KGHPV, CDR2 FQNQEV (reference sequence). This CDR3 has 14 residues. V lost 4 bases, J lost 6 bases, and 5 bases stayed unmatched. Partial CDR3 DNA: TGTGCCAGCAGTCGCCGGGACAGGGGTCCAGAAGTCTTC. This sequence encodes CASSRRDRGPEVF. The complete CDR3 protein is CASSRRDRGPEVFF. Together with reference TRBV26 and TRBJ1-1, the CDR3 gives the full variable domain: NSKVIQTPRYLVKGQGQKAKMRCIPEKGHPVVFWYQQNKNNEFKFLINFQNQEVLQQIDMTEKRFSAECPSNSPCSLEIQSSEAGDSALYLCASSRRDRGPEVFFGKGTRLTVV.

This clone showed up just a few times. Gene names and germline refer to mouse. The read comes to an end 1 residue before the CDR3 does, leaving the germline J gene to fill in the end. The sample carries other DNA sequences with the same CDR3. The rearrangement joins TRBV26 to TRBJ2-7; 11 bases align to TRBD2. This CDR3 is built from 13 residues. Losses at the gene ends were 4 bases for V and 4 bases for J; bases not matched to a gene: 0. Per the germline V gene, CDR1 is KGHPV and CDR2 is FQNQEV (reference sequence). The CDR3 protein is CASSRDWGYEQYF. The sequenced CDR3 bases are TGTGCCAGCAGTCGGGACTGGGGGTATGAACAGTAC.

On this clone itself: Mouse names are used for the genes. The read ends 1 residue early relative to the CDR3; the germline J gene fills the gap. The chain combines TRBV3 with TRBJ2-5, with D possibly matching TRBD1 (6 bases). Per the germline V gene, CDR1 is SNHLY and CDR2 is FYNGKV (reference sequence). This CDR3 region has 14 residues. The ends were cut back, 3 bases at V and 2 bases at J, with 9 bases in the middle. Partial CDR3 DNA: TGTGCCAGCAGCTTCAGGGGTGTCCAAGACACCCAGTAC. Its translation: CASSFRGVQDTQY. The CDR3 reads in full as CASSFRGVQDTQYF.

A word on this clone: The genes are named according to mouse. The CDR3 is cut off 1 residue early in the read; its end comes from the germline J gene. The V call is TRBV15, the J call TRBJ1-4, with 7 bases lining up with TRBD1. The V gene end was trimmed by 5 bases and the J gene end by 7 bases; junction bases not matched to a gene: 7. CDR1 SGHND and CDR2 FRSKSL come from the germline V gene. There are 14 residues in the CDR3. CDR3 sequence reads: CASSPGTEGERLFF. The sequenced part of the CDR3 DNA is TGTGCCAGCAGTCCCGGGACAGAGGGCGAAAGATTATTT.